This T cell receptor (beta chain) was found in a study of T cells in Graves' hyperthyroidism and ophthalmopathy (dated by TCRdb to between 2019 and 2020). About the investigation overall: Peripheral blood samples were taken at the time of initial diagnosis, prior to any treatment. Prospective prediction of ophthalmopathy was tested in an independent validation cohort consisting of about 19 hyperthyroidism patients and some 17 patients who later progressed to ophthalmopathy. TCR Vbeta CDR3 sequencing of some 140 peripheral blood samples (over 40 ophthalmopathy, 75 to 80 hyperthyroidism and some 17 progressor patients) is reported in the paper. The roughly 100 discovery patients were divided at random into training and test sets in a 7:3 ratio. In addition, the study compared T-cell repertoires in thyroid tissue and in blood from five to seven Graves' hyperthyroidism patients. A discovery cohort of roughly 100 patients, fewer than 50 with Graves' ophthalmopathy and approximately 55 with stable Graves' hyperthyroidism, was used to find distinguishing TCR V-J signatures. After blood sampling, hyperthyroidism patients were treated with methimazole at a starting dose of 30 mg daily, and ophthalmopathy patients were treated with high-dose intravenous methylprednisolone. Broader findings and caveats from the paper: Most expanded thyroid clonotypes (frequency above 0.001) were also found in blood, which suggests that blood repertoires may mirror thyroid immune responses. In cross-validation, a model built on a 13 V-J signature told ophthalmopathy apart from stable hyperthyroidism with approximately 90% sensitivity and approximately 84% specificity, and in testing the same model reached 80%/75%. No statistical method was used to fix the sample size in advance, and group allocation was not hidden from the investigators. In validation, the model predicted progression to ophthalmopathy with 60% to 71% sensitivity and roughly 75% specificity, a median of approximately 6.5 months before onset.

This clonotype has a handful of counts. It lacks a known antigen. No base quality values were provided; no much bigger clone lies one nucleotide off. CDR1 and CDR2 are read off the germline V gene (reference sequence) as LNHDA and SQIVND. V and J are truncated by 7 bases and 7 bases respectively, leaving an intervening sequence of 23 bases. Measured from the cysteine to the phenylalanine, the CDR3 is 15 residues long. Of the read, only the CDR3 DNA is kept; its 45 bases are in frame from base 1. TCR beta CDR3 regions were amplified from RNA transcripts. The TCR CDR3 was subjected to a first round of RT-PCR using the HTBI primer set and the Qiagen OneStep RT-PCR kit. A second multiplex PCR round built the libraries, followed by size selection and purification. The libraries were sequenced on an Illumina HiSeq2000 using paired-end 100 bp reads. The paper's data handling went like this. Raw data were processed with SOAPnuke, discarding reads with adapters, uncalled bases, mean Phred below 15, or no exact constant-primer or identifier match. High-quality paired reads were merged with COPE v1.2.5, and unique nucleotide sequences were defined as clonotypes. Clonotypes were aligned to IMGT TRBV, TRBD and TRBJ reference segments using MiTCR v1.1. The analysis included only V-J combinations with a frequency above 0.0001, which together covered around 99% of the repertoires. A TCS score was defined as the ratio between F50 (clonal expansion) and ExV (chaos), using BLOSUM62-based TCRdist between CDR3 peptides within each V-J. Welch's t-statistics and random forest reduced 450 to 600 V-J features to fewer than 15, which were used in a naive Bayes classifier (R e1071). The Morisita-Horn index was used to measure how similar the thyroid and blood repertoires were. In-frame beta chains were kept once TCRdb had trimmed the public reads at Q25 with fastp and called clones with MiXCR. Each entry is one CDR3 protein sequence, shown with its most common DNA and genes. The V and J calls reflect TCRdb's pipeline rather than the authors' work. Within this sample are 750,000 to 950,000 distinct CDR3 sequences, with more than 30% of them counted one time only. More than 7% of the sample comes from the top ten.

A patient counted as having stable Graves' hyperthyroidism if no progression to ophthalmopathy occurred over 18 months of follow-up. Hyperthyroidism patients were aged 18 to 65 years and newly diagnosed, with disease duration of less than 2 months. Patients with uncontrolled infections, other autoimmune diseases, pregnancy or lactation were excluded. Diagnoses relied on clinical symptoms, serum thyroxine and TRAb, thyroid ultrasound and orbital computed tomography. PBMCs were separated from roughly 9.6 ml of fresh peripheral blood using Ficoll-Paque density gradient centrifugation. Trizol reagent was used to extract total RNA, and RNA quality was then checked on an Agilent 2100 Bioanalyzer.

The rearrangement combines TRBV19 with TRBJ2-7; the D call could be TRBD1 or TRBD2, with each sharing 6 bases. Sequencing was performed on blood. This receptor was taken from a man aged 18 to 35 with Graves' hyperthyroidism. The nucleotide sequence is TGTGCCAGTACTCGGGGGACACCCAAGTTCCGGGAGCAGTACTTC. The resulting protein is CASTRGTPKFREQYF.